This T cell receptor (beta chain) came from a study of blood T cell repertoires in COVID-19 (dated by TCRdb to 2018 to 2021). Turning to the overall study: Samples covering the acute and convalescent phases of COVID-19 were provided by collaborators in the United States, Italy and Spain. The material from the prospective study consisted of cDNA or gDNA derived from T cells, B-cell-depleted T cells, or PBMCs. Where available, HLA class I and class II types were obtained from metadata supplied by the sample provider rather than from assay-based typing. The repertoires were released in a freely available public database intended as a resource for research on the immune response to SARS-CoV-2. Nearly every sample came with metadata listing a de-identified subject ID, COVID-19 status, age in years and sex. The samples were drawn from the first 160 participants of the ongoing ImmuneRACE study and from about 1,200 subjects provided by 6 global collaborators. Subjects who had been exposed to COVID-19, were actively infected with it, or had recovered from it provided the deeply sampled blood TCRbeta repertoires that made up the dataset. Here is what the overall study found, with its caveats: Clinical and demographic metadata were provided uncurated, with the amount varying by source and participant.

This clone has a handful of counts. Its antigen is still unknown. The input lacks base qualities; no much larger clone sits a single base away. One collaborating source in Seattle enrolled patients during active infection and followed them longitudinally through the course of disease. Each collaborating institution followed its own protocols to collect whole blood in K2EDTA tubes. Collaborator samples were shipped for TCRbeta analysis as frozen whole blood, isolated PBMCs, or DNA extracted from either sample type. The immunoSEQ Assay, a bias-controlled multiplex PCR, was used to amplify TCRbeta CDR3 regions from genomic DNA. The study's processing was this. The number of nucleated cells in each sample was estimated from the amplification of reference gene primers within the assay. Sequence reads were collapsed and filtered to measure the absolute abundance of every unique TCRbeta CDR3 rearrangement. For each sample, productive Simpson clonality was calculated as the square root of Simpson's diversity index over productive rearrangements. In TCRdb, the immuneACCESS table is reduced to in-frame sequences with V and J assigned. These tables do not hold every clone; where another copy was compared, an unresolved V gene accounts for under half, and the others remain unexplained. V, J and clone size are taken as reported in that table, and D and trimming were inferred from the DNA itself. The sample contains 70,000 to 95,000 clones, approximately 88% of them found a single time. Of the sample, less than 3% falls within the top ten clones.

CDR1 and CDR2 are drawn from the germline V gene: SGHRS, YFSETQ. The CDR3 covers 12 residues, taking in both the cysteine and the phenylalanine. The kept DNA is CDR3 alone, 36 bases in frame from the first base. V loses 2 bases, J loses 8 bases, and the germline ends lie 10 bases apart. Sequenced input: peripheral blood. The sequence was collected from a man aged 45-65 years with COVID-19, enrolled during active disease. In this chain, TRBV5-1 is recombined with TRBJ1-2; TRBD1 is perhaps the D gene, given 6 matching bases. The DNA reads TGCGCCAGCAGCTTTTCAGGGGTAGGCTACACCTTC. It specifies CASSFSGVGYTF.